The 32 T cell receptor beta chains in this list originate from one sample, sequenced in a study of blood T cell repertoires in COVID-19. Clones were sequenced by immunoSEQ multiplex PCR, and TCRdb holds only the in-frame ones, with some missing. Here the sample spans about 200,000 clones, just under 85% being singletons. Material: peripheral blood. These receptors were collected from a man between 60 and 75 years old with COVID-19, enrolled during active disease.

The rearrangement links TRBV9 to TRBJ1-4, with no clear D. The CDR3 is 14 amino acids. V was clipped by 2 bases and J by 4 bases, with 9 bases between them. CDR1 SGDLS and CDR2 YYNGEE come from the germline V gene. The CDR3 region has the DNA TGTGCCAGCAGCGTGACCGGGGTTAATGAAAAACTGTTTTTT. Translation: CASSVTGVNEKLFF.

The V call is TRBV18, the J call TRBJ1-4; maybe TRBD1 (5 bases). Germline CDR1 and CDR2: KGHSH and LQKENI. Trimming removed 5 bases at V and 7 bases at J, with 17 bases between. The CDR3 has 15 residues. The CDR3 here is CASSYGGAQVEKLFF. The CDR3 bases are TGTGCCAGCTCATATGGAGGGGCGCAGGTTGAAAAACTGTTTTTT.

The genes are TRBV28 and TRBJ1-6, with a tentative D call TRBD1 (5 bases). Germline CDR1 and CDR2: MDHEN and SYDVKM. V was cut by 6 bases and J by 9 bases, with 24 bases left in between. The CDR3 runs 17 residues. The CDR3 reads CASSPRAGTTNGSPLHF. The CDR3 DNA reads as TGTGCCAGCAGCCCTCGGGCGGGGACGACAAATGGTTCACCCCTCCACTTT. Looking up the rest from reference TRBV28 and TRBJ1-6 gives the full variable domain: DVKVTQSSRYLVKRTGEKVFLECVQDMDHENMFWYRQDPGLGLRLIYFSYDVKMKEKGDIPEGYSVSREKKERFSLILESASTNQTSMYLCASSPRAGTTNGSPLHFGNGTRLTVT.

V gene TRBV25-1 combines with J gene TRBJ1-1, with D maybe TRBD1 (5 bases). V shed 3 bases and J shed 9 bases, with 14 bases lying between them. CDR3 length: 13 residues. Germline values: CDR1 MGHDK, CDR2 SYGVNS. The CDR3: CASSESPQGQAFF. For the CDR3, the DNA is TGTGCCAGCAGTGAGTCCCCGCAGGGCCAAGCTTTCTTT.

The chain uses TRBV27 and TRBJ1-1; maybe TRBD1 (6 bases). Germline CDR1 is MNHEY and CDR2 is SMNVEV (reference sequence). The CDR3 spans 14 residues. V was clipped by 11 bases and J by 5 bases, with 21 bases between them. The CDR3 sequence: CAVGGGSERTEAFF. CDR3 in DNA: TGTGCCGTGGGAGGGGGGTCCGAGAGGACTGAAGCTTTCTTT.

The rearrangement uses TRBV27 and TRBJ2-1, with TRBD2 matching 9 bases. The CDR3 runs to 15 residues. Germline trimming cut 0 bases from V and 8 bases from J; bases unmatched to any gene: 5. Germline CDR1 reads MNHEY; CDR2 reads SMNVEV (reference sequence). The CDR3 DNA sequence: TGTGCCAGCAGTTTATCTAGCGGGAGTAGGTATGAGCAGTTCTTC. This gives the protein CASSLSSGSRYEQFF.

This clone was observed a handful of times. The CDR3 is CASSWAGSTDYGYTF. The CDR3, as DNA: TGTGCCAGCAGCTGGGCAGGGTCAACGGACTATGGCTACACCTTC. V and J are TRBV27 and TRBJ1-2, with D maybe TRBD1 (5 bases). V lost 6 bases and J lost 3, with 17 bases in between. This CDR3 contains 15 residues. In germline, CDR1 is MNHEY, CDR2 SMNVEV (reference sequence).

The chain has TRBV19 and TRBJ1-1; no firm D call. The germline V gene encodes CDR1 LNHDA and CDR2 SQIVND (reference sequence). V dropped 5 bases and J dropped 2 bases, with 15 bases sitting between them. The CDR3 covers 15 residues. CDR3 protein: CASSLGGNFNTEAFF. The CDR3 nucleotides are TGTGCCAGTAGTCTGGGCGGGAACTTTAACACTGAAGCTTTCTTT.

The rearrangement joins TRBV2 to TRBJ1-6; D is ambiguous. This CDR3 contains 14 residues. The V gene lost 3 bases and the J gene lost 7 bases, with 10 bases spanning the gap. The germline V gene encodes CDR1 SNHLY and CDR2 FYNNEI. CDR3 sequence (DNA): TGTGCCAGCAGTGATGACGGGGTAAATTCACCCCTCCACTTT. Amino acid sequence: CASSDDGVNSPLHF.

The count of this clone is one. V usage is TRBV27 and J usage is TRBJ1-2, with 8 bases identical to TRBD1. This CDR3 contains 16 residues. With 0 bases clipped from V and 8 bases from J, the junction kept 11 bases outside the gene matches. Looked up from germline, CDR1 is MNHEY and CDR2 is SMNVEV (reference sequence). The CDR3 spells CASSLSGQGLRSGYTF. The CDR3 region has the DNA TGTGCCAGCAGTTTATCAGGACAGGGCCTCCGATCAGGCTACACCTTC.

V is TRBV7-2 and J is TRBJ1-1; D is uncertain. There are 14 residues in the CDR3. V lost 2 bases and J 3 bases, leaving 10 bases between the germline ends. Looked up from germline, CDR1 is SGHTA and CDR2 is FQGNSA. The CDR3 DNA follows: TGTGCCAGCAGCTTACATAGCGGGGACACTGAAGCTTTCTTT. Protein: CASSLHSGDTEAFF.

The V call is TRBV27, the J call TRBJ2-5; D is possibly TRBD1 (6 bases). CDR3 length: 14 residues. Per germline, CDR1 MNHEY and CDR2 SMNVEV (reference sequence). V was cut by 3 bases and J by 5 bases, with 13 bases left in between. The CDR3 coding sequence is TGTGCCAGCAGTTTCCGGACAGTAGTGGAGACCCAGTACTTC. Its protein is CASSFRTVVETQYF.

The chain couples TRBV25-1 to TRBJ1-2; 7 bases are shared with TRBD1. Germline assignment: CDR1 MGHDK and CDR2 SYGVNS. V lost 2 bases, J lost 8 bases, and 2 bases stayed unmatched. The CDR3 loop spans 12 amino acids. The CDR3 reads CASSEPGGGYTF. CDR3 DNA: TGTGCCAGCAGTGAACCAGGGGGGGGCTACACCTTC.

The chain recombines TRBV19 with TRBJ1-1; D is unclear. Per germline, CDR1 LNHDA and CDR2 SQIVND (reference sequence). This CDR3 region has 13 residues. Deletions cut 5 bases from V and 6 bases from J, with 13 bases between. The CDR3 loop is CASSVNERAEAFF. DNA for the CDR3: TGTGCCAGTAGTGTGAACGAGAGAGCTGAAGCTTTCTTT. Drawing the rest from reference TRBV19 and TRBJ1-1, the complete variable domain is DGGITQSPKYLFRKEGQNVTLSCEQNLNHDAMYWYRQDPGQGLRLIYYSQIVNDFQKGDIAEGYSVSREKKESFPLTVTSAQKNPTAFYLCASSVNERAEAFFGQGTRLTVV.

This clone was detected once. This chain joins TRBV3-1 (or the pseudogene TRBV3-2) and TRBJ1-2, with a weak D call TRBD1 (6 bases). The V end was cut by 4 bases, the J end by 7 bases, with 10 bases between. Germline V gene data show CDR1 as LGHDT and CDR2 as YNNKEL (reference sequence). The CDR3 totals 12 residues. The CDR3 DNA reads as TGTGCCAGCAGCCTTGGACAGCTTGGCTACACCTTC. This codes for CASSLGQLGYTF.

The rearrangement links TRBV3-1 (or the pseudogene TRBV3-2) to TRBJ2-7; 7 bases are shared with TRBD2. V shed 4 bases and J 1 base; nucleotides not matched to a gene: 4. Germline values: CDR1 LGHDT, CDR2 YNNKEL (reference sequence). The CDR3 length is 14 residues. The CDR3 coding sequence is TGTGCCAGCAGCCTCCGGGGGGAGTCCTACGAGCAGTACTTC. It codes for CASSLRGESYEQYF.

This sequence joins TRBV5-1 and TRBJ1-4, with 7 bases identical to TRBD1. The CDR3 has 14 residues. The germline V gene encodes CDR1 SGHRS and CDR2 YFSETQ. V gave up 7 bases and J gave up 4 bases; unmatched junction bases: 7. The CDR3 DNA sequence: TGCGCCAGCGGTCAGGGACAGAATAATGAAAAACTGTTTTTT. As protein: CASGQGQNNEKLFF. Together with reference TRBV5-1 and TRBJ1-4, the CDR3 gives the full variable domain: KAGVTQTPRYLIKTRGQQVTLSCSPISGHRSVSWYQQTPGQGLQFLFEYFSETQRNKGNFPGRFSGRQFSNSRSEMNVSTLELGDSALYLCASGQGQNNEKLFFGSGTQLSVL.

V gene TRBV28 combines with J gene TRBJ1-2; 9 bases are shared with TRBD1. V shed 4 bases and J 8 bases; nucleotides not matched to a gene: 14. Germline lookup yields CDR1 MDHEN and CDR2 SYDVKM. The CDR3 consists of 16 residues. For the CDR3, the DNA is TGTGCCAGCAGTTCAACTCCGGGACAGGGAATAAGGGGCTACACCTTC. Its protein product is CASSSTPGQGIRGYTF.

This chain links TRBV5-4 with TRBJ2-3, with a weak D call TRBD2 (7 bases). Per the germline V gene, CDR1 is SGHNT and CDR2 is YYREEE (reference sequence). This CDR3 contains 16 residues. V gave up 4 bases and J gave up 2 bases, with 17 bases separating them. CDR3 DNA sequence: TGTGCCAGCAGCCCGGGGGCAGGGAGGGACACAGATACGCAGTATTTT. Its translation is CASSPGAGRDTDTQYF. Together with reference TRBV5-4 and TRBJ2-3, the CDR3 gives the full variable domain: ETGVTQSPTHLIKTRGQQVTLRCSSQSGHNTVSWYQQALGQGPQFIFQYYREEENGRGNFPPRFSGLQFPNYSSELNVNALELDDSALYLCASSPGAGRDTDTQYFGPGTRLTVL.

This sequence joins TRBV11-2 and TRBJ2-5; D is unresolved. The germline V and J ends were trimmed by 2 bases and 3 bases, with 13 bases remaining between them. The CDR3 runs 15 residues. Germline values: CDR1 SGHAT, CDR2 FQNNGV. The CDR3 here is CASSLIPPVKETQYF. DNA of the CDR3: TGTGCCAGCAGCTTAATTCCACCAGTTAAAGAGACCCAGTACTTC. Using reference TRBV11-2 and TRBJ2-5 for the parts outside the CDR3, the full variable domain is EAGVAQSPRYKIIEKRQSVAFWCNPISGHATLYWYQQILGQGPKLLIQFQNNGVVDDSQLPKDRFSAERLKGVDSTLKIQPAKLEDSAVYLCASSLIPPVKETQYFGPGTRLLVL.

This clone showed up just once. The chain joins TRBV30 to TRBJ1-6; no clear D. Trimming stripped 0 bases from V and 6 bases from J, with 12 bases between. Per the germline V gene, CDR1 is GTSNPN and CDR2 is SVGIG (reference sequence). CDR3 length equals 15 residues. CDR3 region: CAWSVLGVGNSPLHF. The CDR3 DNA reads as TGTGCCTGGAGTGTACTCGGGGTCGGTAATTCACCCCTCCACTTT.

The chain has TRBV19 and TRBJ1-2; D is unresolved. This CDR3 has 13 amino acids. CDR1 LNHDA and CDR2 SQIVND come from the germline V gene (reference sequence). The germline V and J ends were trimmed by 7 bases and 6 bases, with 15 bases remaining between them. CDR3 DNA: TGTGCCAGTACCCCAGGAATCATGCATGGCTACACCTTC. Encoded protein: CASTPGIMHGYTF. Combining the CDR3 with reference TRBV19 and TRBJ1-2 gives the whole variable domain DGGITQSPKYLFRKEGQNVTLSCEQNLNHDAMYWYRQDPGQGLRLIYYSQIVNDFQKGDIAEGYSVSREKKESFPLTVTSAQKNPTAFYLCASTPGIMHGYTFGSGTRLTVV.

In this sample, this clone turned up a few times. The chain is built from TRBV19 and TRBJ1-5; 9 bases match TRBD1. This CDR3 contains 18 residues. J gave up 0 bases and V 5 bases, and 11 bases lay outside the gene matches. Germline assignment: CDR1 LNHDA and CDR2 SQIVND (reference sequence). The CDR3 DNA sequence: TGTGCCAGTAGTCCCCACGGACAGGGGTTCTATAGCAATCAGCCCCAGCATTTT. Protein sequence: CASSPHGQGFYSNQPQHF.

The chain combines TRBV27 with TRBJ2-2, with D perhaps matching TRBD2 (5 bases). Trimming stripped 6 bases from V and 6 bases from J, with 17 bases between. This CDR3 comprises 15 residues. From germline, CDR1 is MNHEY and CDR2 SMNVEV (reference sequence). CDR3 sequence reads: CASRLNGMGPGELFF. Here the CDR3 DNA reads TGTGCCAGCAGATTGAACGGGATGGGCCCCGGGGAGCTGTTTTTT.

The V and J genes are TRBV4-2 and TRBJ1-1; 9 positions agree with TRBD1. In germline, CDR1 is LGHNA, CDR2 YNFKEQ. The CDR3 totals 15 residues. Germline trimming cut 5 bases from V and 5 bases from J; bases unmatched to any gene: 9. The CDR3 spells CASSSGTGRGTEAFF. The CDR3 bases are TGTGCCAGCAGCTCCGGGACAGGGAGGGGTACTGAAGCTTTCTTT.

CDR3 sequence reads: CASSAGQGGEKLFF. The CDR3 DNA is TGTGCCAGCAGCGCGGGACAGGGGGGCGAAAAACTGTTTTTT. The V gene is TRBV7-8, the J gene TRBJ1-4, with TRBD1 matching over 11 bases. With 5 bases clipped from V and 8 bases from J, the junction kept 4 bases outside the gene matches. This CDR3 spans 14 amino acids. Germline V gene lookup returns CDR1 SGHVS and CDR2 FQNEAQ.

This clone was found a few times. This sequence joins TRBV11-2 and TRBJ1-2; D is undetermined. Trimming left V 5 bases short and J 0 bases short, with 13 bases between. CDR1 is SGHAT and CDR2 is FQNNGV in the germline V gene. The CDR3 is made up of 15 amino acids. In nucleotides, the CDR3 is TGTGCCAGCAGCATGGAGGCAGCAGCTAACTATGGCTACACCTTC. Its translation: CASSMEAAANYGYTF.

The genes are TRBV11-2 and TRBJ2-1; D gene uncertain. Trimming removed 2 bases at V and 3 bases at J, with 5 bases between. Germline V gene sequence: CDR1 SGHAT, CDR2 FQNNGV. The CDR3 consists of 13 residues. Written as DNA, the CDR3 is TGTGCCAGCAGCTTACCGGTCTACAATGAGCAGTTCTTC. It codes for CASSLPVYNEQFF. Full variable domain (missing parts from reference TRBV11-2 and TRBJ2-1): EAGVAQSPRYKIIEKRQSVAFWCNPISGHATLYWYQQILGQGPKLLIQFQNNGVVDDSQLPKDRFSAERLKGVDSTLKIQPAKLEDSAVYLCASSLPVYNEQFFGPGTRLTVL.

CDR3 DNA: TGTGCCAGCAGTTACAGCGGGGAGTACGAGCAGTACTTC. It yields the protein CASSYSGEYEQYF. This sequence joins TRBV6-6 and TRBJ2-7; 7 bases line up with TRBD2. The CDR3 sequence is 13 residues long. The V segment lost 2 bases and the J segment 4 bases; nucleotides outside the gene matches: 2. Germline V gene data show CDR1 as MNHNY and CDR2 as SVGAGI (reference sequence).

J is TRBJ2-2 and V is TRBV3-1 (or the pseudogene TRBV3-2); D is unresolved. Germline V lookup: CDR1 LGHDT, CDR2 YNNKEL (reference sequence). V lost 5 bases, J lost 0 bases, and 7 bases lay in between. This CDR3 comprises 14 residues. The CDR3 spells CASSESANTGELFF. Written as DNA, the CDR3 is TGTGCCAGCAGCGAGAGCGCGAACACCGGGGAGCTGTTTTTT.

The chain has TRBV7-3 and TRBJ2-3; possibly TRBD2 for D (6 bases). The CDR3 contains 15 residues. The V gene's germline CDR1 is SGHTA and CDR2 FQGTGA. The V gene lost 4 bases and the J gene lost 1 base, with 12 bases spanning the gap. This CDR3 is CASSSRRERTDTQYF. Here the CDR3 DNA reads TGTGCCAGCAGCTCTCGTCGGGAGCGCACAGATACGCAGTATTTT.

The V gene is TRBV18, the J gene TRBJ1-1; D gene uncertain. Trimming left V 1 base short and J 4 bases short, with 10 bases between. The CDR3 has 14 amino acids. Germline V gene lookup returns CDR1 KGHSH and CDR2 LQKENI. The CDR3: CASSPQGAATEAFF. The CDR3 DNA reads TGTGCCAGCTCACCACAGGGAGCTGCCACTGAAGCTTTCTTT.